Shown below are 15 T cell receptor beta chains from a single sample sequenced in a study of shared clonotypes between healthy human individuals. Sequencing was performed with immunoSEQ multiplex PCR; in TCRdb, only in-frame clones are kept and a portion is missing. The sample consists of approximately 2,300,000 clones, roughly 90% of them appearing once. Sequences were obtained from naive CD4+ T cells from PBMCs. The subset denotes: CD45RA+ positively selected. Receptors originate from a man younger than 30 in good health. Some clones in this sample may be carry-over from other donors' samples.

In its sample, this clone was seen a few times. The CDR3 spells CAWMGLRNTEAFF. CDR3 bases: TGTGCCTGGATGGGGTTAAGGAACACTGAAGCTTTCTTT. The chain couples TRBV30 to TRBJ1-1; no reliable D call. V was clipped by 4 bases and J by 1 base, with 10 bases between them. Germline lookup yields CDR1 GTSNPN and CDR2 SVGIG (reference sequence). The CDR3 covers 13 residues.

The chain recombines TRBV4-1 with TRBJ2-7; 12 bases match TRBD1. Germline assignment: CDR1 MGHRA and CDR2 YSYEKL. Trimming took 6 bases from V and 5 from J; bases not matched to a gene: 2. This CDR3 is 13 amino acids long. The CDR3 sequence: CASRGQGANEQYF. DNA for the CDR3: TGCGCCAGCAGGGGACAGGGGGCTAACGAGCAGTACTTC.

V and J are TRBV5-1 and TRBJ1-2; TRBD1 is a possible D gene (6 bases). From germline, CDR1 is SGHRS and CDR2 YFSETQ. The CDR3 length is 16 residues. V was pared by 0 bases and J by 0 bases, with 12 bases between. The CDR3 sequence is CASSLVGAGANYGYTF. CDR3 bases: TGCGCCAGCAGCTTGGTCGGGGCAGGGGCTAACTATGGCTACACCTTC.

The V and J genes are TRBV6-7 and TRBJ1-3; possibly TRBD1 for D (6 bases). TRBV6-7 is sorted into the ORF group, with uncertain function. The CDR3 is 13 amino acids. Here the CDR3 DNA reads TGTTCGAACGGGGGCCCCTCTGGAAACACCATATATTTT. It yields the protein CSNGGPSGNTIYF.

This chain connects TRBV29-1 to TRBJ2-1; weak D call: TRBD1 (6 bases). The CDR3 spans 14 residues. Per the germline V gene, CDR1 is SQVTM and CDR2 is ANQGSEA. V was pared by 2 bases and J by 2 bases, with 10 bases between. CDR3 sequence (DNA): TGCAGCGTTGAAAACAGGGTAACCTACAATGAGCAGTTCTTC. Translating it yields CSVENRVTYNEQFF.

The genes are TRBV6-1 and TRBJ2-7; D gene ambiguous. The CDR3 is made up of 15 amino acids. V lost 1 base and J 1 base, leaving 11 bases between the germline ends. Germline lookup yields CDR1 MNHNS and CDR2 SASEGT. In DNA, the CDR3 is TGTGCCAGCAGTGAAGGCAGGCAGAAGTCCTACGAGCAGTACTTC. Its translation: CASSEGRQKSYEQYF.

The chain combines TRBV14 with TRBJ1-5, with D perhaps TRBD1 (6 bases). CDR1 is SGHDN, CDR2 FVKESK, per germline. This CDR3 region has 12 residues. V shed 0 bases and J shed 11 bases, with 8 bases lying between them. CDR3 residues: CASSQDRGAQHF. In DNA form, the CDR3 reads TGTGCCAGCAGCCAAGATAGGGGGGCCCAGCATTTT. Supplemented by reference TRBV14 and TRBJ1-5, the full variable domain reads EAGVTQFPSHSVIEKGQTVTLRCDPISGHDNLYWYRRVMGKEIKFLLHFVKESKQDESGMPNNRFLAERTGGTYSTLKVQPAELEDSGVYFCASSQDRGAQHFGDGTRLSIL.

This chain joins TRBV4-2 and TRBJ2-1; 13 positions agree with TRBD2. This CDR3 region has 17 residues. CDR1 is LGHNA and CDR2 is YNFKEQ in the germline V gene. J lost 6 bases, V lost 4 bases, and 9 bases had no gene match. CDR3: CASSLRGRLAGGNEQFF. CDR3 DNA: TGTGCCAGCAGCCTCAGGGGGCGACTAGCGGGAGGCAATGAGCAGTTCTTC.

V is TRBV4-2 and J is TRBJ2-3, with 11 bases fitting TRBD2. There are 21 residues in the CDR3. After removal of 0 bases from V and 5 bases from J, the junction contained 19 bases not matched to a gene. The germline V gene encodes CDR1 LGHNA and CDR2 YNFKEQ. DNA of the CDR3: TGTGCCAGCAGCCAAGATCGATCTTTGGCGATAGCGGGAGGGCCGTTAGATACGCAGTATTTT. It translates to CASSQDRSLAIAGGPLDTQYF.

In regard to this clone: An end of the junction differs from the germline gene, which may be a read error. V is TRBV19 and J is TRBJ2-1; 8 bases map to TRBD2. The CDR3 runs 16 residues. Germline lookup yields CDR1 LNHDA and CDR2 SQIVND (reference sequence). The CDR3, as DNA: TGTGCCAGTAGCGTAGTTAGCGGGACCACCTACAGTGAGCAGTTCTTC. Amino acids: CASSVVSGTTYSEQFF.

The CDR3 region has the DNA TGTGCCAGCAGCGACCGGACAGCGACGAACACTGAAGCTTTCTTT. Translation gives CASSDRTATNTEAFF. The J gene is TRBJ1-1, the V gene TRBV11-2; possibly TRBD1 for D (6 bases). Germline V gene data show CDR1 as SGHAT and CDR2 as FQNNGV. V shed 5 bases and J shed 1 base, with 14 bases lying between them. This CDR3 is built from 15 residues. Together with reference TRBV11-2 and TRBJ1-1, the CDR3 gives the full variable domain: EAGVAQSPRYKIIEKRQSVAFWCNPISGHATLYWYQQILGQGPKLLIQFQNNGVVDDSQLPKDRFSAERLKGVDSTLKIQPAKLEDSAVYLCASSDRTATNTEAFFGQGTRLTVV.

The count of this clone is one. The rearrangement uses TRBV28 and TRBJ2-3; TRBD1 might be the D (6 bases). The CDR3 has 13 residues. The germline V gene has CDR1 MDHEN and CDR2 SYDVKM. The V end lost 2 bases, the J end lost 5 bases, and 8 bases lay between the germline ends. The CDR3 DNA is TGTGCCAGCAGTTTAATAGGGGGAGATACGCAGTATTTT. It specifies CASSLIGGDTQYF.

The chain links TRBV27 to TRBJ2-4; D is unclear. Trimming cost V 6 bases and J 8 bases, with 14 bases left between them. CDR3 length: 13 residues. Germline CDR1 reads MNHEY; CDR2 reads SMNVEV (reference sequence). The CDR3 nucleotides read TGTGCCAGCAGCCCCCCCGGGTCGTACATTCAGTACTTC. Translating it yields CASSPPGSYIQYF.

This sequence joins TRBV7-9 and TRBJ2-5; D possibly corresponds to TRBD1 (6 bases). Germline assignment: CDR1 SEHNR and CDR2 FQNEAQ (reference sequence). The CDR3 loop spans 14 amino acids. The ends were cut back, 5 bases at V and 3 bases at J, with 13 bases in the middle. CDR3 nucleotide sequence: TGTGCCAGCAGCCAAATGACAGGAGAAGAGACCCAGTACTTC. It translates to CASSQMTGEETQYF.

V gene TRBV28 combines with J gene TRBJ1-5; 10 bases fit TRBD1. V lost 3 bases to trimming and J lost 7 bases; unmatched junction nucleotides: 3. CDR3 length: 14 amino acids. Germline CDR1 and CDR2: MDHEN and SYDVKM. The DNA for the CDR3 is TGTGCCAGCAGTTTGACAGGGGGCTGGCAGCCCCAGCATTTT. Translating gives CASSLTGGWQPQHF.